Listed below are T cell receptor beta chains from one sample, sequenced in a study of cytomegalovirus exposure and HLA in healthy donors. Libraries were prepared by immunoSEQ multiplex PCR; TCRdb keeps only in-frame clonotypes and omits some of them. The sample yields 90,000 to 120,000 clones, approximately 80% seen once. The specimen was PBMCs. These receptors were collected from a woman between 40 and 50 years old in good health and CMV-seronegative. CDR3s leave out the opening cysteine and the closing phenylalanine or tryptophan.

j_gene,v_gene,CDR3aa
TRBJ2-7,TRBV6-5,ASSYSARGNYEQY
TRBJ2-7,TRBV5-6,ASSLGSGKGYEQY
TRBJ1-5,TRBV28,ATKMGDIGGQPQH
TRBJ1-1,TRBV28,ASSIRQGNTEAF
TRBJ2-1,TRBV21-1,ASSTDSDDNEQF
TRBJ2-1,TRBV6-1,ASSDYSNRGFNEQF
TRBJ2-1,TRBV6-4,ASSRNTRVSYNEQF
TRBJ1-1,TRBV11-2,ASSLDRGPEAF
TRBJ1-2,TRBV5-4,ASSLRDIGYT
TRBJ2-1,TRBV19,ATPVKLAGGDEQF
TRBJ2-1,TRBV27,ASSFQDRLYYNEQF
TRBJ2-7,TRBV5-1,ASSFGLAESSYEQY
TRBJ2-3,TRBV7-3,ASSLNGGSVDTQY
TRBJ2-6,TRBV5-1,ASSLDGAGANVLT
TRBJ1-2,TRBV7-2,ASSLGLGGGAHGYT
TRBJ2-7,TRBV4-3,ASSQDLAGGPSYEQY
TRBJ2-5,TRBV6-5,ASSYQTGVETQY
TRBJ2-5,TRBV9,ASSVGLAGVAWETQY
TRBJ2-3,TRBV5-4,ASSPRLAGDTDTQY
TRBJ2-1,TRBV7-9,ASSLGQGWYDEQF
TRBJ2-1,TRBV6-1,ASRRDRSNNEQF
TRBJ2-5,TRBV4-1,ASSLGPKGDHGTQY
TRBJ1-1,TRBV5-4,ASSLAGAMNTEAF
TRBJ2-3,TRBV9,ASSVAPTGGRATSTDTQY
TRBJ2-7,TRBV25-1,ASSPGGVSAARVYEQY
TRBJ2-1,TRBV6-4,ASSVVATSYNEQF
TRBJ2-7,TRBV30,AWSVPRRGSYEQY
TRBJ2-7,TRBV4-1,ASSFGQGRSYEQY